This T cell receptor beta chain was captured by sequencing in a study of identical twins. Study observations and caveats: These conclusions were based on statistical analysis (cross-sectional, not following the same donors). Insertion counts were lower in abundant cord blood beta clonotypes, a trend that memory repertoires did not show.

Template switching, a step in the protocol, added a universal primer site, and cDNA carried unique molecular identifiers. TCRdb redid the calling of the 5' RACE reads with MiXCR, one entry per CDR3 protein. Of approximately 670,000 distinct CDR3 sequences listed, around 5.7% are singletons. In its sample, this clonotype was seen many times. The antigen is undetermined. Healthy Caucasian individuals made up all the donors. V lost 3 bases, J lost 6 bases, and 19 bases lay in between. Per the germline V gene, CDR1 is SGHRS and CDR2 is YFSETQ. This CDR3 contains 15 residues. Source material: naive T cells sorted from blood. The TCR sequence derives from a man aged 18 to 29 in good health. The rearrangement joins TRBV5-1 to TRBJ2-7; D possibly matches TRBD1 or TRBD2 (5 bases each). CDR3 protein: CASSWVPGRSSEQYF. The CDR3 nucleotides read TGCGCCAGCAGCTGGGTACCGGGACGTAGTAGCGAGCAGTACTTC.